These T cell receptor beta chains were read from a single sample in a study of persistence of HIV-infected CD4 T cells. Sequencing was performed with immunoSEQ multiplex PCR; in TCRdb, only in-frame clones are kept and a portion is missing. The data hold over 40,000 clones, with 75% to 85% observed a single time. The antigens for these receptors are not known. Sample: CD4+ T cells sorted from PBMCs after roughly 18-hour stimulation, taken from a patient who received antiretroviral therapy. These receptors all stem from an adult man with HIV who was CMV-seropositive. Each CDR3 is given without its conserved first and last residue. The order of the fields is J gene, V gene, CDR3 protein.

J gene: TRBJ1-1; V gene: TRBV5-4; CDR3 protein: ASSLPGGYTEAF
J gene: TRBJ1-6; V gene: TRBV7-9; CDR3 protein: ASSGQGRSPLH
J gene: TRBJ1-6; V gene: TRBV25-1; CDR3 protein: ASSESGQSSPLH
J gene: TRBJ2-7; V gene: TRBV20-1; CDR3 protein: SVRGQYEQY
J gene: TRBJ2-7; V gene: TRBV6-5; CDR3 protein: ASIREVSYEQY
J gene: TRBJ1-1; V gene: TRBV2; CDR3 protein: ASIPADRGRDWGTEAF
J gene: TRBJ2-2; V gene: TRBV6-5; CDR3 protein: ATQVAAVTGELF
J gene: TRBJ2-1; V gene: TRBV24-1; CDR3 protein: ATSESTSGGVGRNEQF
J gene: TRBJ2-3; V gene: TRBV7-8; CDR3 protein: ASSPGGRGGTDTQY
J gene: TRBJ2-5; V gene: TRBV29-1; CDR3 protein: SVVGGGRGETQY
J gene: TRBJ1-6; V gene: TRBV12-3/TRBV12-4; CDR3 protein: ASKRLYNSPLH
J gene: TRBJ2-3; V gene: TRBV5-1; CDR3 protein: ASSPEGTDTQY
J gene: TRBJ2-2; V gene: TRBV9; CDR3 protein: ASNRGQTGELF
J gene: TRBJ1-5; V gene: TRBV5-6; CDR3 protein: ASSLSLGGHQPQH
J gene: TRBJ1-6; V gene: TRBV3-1/TRBV3-2; CDR3 protein: ASSQEGYSNSPLH
J gene: TRBJ1-1; V gene: TRBV11-2; CDR3 protein: ASSSYGAGNTEAF
J gene: TRBJ2-2; V gene: TRBV6-2/TRBV6-3; CDR3 protein: ASSYLVGQVRGTGELF
J gene: TRBJ2-7; V gene: TRBV27; CDR3 protein: ASSLRLQGSYEQY
J gene: TRBJ1-1; V gene: TRBV5-1; CDR3 protein: ASSLRGNTEAF
J gene: TRBJ1-5; V gene: TRBV24-1; CDR3 protein: ATSDSPPGAGQPQH
J gene: TRBJ1-4; V gene: TRBV5-1; CDR3 protein: ASSHGTGLNEKLF
J gene: TRBJ1-1; V gene: TRBV6-6; CDR3 protein: ASSYLEIQGDAF
J gene: TRBJ1-4; V gene: TRBV19; CDR3 protein: ASREPGVNEKLF
J gene: TRBJ2-7; V gene: TRBV30; CDR3 protein: AWGQGYEQY
J gene: TRBJ1-2; V gene: TRBV27; CDR3 protein: ASSSRTGVYGYT
J gene: TRBJ1-1; V gene: TRBV10-3; CDR3 protein: AISNGQGEAF
J gene: TRBJ2-3; V gene: TRBV21-1; CDR3 protein: ASSTLGLAGATDTQY
J gene: TRBJ1-2; V gene: TRBV30; CDR3 protein: AWSETGGYGYT
J gene: TRBJ2-2; V gene: TRBV9; CDR3 protein: ASSVGLAGGPYGGELF
J gene: TRBJ2-3; V gene: TRBV6-6; CDR3 protein: ASSSGQGIEY
J gene: TRBJ1-4; V gene: TRBV5-1; CDR3 protein: ASSLTGALTNEKLF
J gene: TRBJ2-3; V gene: TRBV6-2/TRBV6-3; CDR3 protein: ASSYQTGLTDTQY
J gene: TRBJ1-2; V gene: TRBV7-2; CDR3 protein: ASSLDWDRAPYGYT
J gene: TRBJ1-3; V gene: TRBV19; CDR3 protein: ASSIDGRLSGNTIY
J gene: TRBJ1-1; V gene: TRBV7-9; CDR3 protein: ASSLQRTTYSEAF
J gene: TRBJ2-3; V gene: TRBV30; CDR3 protein: AWSASNTQY
J gene: TRBJ1-2; V gene: TRBV2; CDR3 protein: ASVKGTTNYGYT
J gene: TRBJ2-2; V gene: TRBV3-1/TRBV3-2; CDR3 protein: ASSLAGGLNTGELF
J gene: TRBJ1-5; V gene: TRBV2; CDR3 protein: ASSNPWERQPQH
J gene: TRBJ1-2; V gene: TRBV4-2; CDR3 protein: ASSQGGQGAPGYT
J gene: TRBJ2-3; V gene: TRBV30; CDR3 protein: AWSVRKSTDTQY
J gene: TRBJ2-2; V gene: TRBV19; CDR3 protein: ASSPQDRPNTGELF
J gene: TRBJ2-1; V gene: TRBV29-1; CDR3 protein: SGGRAKDEQF
J gene: TRBJ2-2; V gene: TRBV6-1; CDR3 protein: ASSEARGGSGELF
J gene: TRBJ2-3; V gene: TRBV14; CDR3 protein: ASSQTRGGTDTQY
J gene: TRBJ1-5; V gene: TRBV7-2; CDR3 protein: ASSLDALIGYNQPQH
J gene: TRBJ2-5; V gene: TRBV2; CDR3 protein: ASLLGETQY
J gene: TRBJ1-2; V gene: TRBV18; CDR3 protein: ASSPRMGGPADNYGYT
J gene: TRBJ2-7; V gene: TRBV5-1; CDR3 protein: ASSLGQGIYEQY
J gene: TRBJ1-1; V gene: TRBV7-8; CDR3 protein: ASSRTGNTEAF
J gene: TRBJ1-3; V gene: TRBV10-3; CDR3 protein: AISESDSGNTIY
J gene: TRBJ2-2; V gene: TRBV7-2; CDR3 protein: ASSLDHKGANTGELF
J gene: TRBJ1-3; V gene: TRBV5-6; CDR3 protein: ASSLQGVEGNTIY